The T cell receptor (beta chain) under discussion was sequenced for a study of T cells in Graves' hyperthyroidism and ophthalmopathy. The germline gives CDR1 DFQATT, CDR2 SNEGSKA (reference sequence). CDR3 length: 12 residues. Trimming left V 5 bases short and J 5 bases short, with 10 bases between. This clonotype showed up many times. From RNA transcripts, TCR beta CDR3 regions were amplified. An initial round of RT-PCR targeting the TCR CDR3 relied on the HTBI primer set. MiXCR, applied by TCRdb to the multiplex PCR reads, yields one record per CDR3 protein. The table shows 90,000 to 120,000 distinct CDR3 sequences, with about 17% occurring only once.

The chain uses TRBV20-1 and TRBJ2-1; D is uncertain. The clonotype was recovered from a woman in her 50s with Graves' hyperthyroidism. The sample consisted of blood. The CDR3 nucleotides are TGCAGTGCTTGGGTCCGGGACAATGAGCAGTTCTTC. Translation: CSAWVRDNEQFF.